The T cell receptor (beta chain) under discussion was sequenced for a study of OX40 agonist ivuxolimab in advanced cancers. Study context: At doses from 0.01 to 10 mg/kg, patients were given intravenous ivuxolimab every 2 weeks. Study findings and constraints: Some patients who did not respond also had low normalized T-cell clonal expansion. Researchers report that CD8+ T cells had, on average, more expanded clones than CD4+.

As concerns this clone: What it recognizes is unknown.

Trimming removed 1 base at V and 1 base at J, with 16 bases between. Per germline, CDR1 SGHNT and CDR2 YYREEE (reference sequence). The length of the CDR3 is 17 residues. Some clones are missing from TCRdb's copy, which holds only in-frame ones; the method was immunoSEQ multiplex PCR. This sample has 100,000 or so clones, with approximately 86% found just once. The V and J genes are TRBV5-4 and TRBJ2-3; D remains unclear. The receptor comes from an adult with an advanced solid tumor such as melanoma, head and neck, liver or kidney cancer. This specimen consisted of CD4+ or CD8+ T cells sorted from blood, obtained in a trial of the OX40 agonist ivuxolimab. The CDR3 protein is CASSLMSAWSGTDTQYF. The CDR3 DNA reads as TGTGCCAGCAGCTTGATGTCTGCCTGGTCGGGCACAGATACGCAGTATTTT. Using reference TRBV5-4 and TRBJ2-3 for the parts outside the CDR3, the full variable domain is ETGVTQSPTHLIKTRGQQVTLRCSSQSGHNTVSWYQQALGQGPQFIFQYYREEENGRGNFPPRFSGLQFPNYSSELNVNALELDDSALYLCASSLMSAWSGTDTQYFGPGTRLTVL.